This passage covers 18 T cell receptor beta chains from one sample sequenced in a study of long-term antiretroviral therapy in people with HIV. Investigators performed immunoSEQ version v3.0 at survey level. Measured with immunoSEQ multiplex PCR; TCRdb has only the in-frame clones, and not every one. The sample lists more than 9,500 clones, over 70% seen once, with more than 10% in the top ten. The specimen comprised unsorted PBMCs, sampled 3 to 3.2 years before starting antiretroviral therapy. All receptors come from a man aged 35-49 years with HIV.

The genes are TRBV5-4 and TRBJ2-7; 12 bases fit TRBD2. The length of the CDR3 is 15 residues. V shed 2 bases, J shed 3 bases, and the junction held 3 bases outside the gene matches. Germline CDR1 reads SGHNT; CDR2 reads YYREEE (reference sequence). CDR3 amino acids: CASSLGLAGSYEQYF. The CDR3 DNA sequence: TGTGCCAGCAGCTTAGGACTAGCGGGAAGCTACGAGCAGTACTTC. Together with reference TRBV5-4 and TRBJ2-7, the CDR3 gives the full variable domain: ETGVTQSPTHLIKTRGQQVTLRCSSQSGHNTVSWYQQALGQGPQFIFQYYREEENGRGNFPPRFSGLQFPNYSSELNVNALELDDSALYLCASSLGLAGSYEQYFGPGTRLTVT.

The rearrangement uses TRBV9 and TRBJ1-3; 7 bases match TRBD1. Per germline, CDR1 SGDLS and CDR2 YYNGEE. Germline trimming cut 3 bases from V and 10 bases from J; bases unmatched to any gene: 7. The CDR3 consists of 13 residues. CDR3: CASSDGTATTIYF. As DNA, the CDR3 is TGTGCCAGCAGCGACGGGACAGCTACTACCATATATTTT.

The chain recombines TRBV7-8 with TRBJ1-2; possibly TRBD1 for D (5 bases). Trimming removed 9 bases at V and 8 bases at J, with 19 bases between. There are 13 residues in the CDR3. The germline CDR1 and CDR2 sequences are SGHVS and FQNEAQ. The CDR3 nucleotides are TGTGCCAGTCAAGAAATAGGGGTGCGAGGCTACACCTTC. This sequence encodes CASQEIGVRGYTF.

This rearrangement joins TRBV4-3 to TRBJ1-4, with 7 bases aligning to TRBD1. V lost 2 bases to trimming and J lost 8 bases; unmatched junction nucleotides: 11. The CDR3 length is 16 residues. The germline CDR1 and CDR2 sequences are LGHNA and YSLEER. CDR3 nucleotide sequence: TGCGCCAGCAGCCAAACGAAAGGGGGCGTGGGGGAAAAACTGTTTTTT. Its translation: CASSQTKGGVGEKLFF.

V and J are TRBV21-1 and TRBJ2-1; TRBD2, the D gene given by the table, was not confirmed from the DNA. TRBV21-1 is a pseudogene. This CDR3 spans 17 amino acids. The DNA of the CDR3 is TGTGCCAGCAGATCCAAAAGTCCGGGATCTACTTACAATGAGCAGTTCTTC. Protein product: CASRSKSPGSTYNEQFF.

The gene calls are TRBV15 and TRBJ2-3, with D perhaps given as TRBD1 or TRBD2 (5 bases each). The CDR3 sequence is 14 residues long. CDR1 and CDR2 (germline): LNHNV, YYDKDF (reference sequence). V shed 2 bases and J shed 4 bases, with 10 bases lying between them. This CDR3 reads CATSRRDGPDTQYF. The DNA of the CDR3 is TGTGCCACCAGCAGACGGGACGGTCCAGATACGCAGTATTTT. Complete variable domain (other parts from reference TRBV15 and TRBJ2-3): DAMVIQNPRYQVTQFGKPVTLSCSQTLNHNVMYWYQQKSSQAPKLLFHYYDKDFNNEADTPDNFQSRRPNTSFCFLDIRSPGLGDTAMYLCATSRRDGPDTQYFGPGTRLTVL.

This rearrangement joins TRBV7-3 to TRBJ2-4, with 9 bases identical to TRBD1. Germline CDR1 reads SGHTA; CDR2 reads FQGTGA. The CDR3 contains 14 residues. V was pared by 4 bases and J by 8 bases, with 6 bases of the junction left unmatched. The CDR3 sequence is CASSSRGQGDIQYF. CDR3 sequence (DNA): TGTGCCAGCAGCTCCCGGGGACAGGGTGACATTCAGTACTTC.

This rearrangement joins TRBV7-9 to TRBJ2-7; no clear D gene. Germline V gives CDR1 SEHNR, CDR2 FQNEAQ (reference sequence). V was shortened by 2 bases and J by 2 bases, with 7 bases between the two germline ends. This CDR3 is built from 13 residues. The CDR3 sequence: CASSLNNAYEQYF. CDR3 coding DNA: TGTGCCAGCAGCTTAAACAATGCCTACGAGCAGTACTTC.

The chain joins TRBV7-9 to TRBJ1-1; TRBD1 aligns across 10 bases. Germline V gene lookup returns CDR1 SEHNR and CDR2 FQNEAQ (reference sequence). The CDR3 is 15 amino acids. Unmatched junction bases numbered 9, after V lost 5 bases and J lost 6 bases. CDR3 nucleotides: TGTGCCAGCAGCCTACCGGCGGGGACAGGGGCTGAAGCTTTCTTT. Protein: CASSLPAGTGAEAFF.

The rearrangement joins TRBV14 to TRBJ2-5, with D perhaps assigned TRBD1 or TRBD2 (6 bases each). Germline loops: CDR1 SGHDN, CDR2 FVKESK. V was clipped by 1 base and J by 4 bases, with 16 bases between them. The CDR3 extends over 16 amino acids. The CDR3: CASSQGRTGGGETQYF. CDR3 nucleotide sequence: TGTGCCAGCAGCCAAGGGCGAACAGGAGGGGGAGAGACCCAGTACTTC.

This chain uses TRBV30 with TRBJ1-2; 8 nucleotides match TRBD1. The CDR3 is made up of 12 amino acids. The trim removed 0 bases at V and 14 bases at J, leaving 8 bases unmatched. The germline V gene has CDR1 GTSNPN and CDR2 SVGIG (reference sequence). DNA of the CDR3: TGTGCCTGGAGTGTCCGGGACAGGAAAAAGACCTTC. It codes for CAWSVRDRKKTF. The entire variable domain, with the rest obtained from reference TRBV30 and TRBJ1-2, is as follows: SQTIHQWPATLVQPVGSPLSLECTVEGTSNPNLYWYRQAAGRGLQLLFYSVGIGQISSEVPQNLSASRPQDRQFILSSKKLLLSDSGFYLCAWSVRDRKKTFGSGTRLTVV.

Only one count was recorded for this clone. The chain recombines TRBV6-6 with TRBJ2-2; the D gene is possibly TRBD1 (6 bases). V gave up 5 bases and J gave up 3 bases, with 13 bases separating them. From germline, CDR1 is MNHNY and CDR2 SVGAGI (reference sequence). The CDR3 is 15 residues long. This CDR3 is CASSHPGGDTGELFF. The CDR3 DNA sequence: TGTGCCAGCAGTCATCCTGGGGGCGACACCGGGGAGCTGTTTTTT.

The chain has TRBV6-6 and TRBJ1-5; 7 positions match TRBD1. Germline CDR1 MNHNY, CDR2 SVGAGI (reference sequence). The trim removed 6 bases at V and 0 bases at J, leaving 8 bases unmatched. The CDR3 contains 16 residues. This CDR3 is CASSQGGGYSNQPQHF. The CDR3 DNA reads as TGTGCCAGCAGCCAGGGAGGGGGCTATAGCAATCAGCCCCAGCATTTT.

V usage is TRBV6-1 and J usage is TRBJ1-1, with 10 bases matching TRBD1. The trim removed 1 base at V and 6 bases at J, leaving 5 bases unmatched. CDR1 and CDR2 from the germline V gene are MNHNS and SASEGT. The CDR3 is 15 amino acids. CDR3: CASSEGWDRGPEAFF. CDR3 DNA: TGTGCCAGCAGTGAAGGATGGGACAGGGGCCCTGAAGCTTTCTTT.

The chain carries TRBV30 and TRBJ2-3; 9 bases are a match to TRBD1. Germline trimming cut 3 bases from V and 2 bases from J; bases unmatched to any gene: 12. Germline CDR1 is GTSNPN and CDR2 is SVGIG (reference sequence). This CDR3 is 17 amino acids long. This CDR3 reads CAWRSTRDRGITDTQYF. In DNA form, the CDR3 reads TGTGCCTGGAGGAGTACCCGAGACAGGGGGATCACAGATACGCAGTATTTT.

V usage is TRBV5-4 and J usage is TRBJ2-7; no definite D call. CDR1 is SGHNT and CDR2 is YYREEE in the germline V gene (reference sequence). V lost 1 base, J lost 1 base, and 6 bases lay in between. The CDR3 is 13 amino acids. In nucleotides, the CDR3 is TGTGCCAGCAGCTTGTGGTTATCCTACGAGCAGTACTTC. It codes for CASSLWLSYEQYF.

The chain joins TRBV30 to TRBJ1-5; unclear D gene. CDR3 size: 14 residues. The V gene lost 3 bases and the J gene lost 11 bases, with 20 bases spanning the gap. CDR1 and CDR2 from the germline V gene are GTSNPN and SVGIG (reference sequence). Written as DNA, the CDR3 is TGTGCCTGGAGCGTAGGAGCGCGTTCCAAAGCCCAGCATTTT. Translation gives CAWSVGARSKAQHF.

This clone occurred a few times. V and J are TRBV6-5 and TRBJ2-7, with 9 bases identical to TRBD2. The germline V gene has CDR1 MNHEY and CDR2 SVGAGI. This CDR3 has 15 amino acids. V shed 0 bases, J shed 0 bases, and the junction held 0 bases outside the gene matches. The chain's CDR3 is CASSYSSGSSYEQYF. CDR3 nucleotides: TGTGCCAGCAGTTACTCTAGCGGGAGCTCCTACGAGCAGTACTTC.